The clone carrying this TCR beta chain was seen a few times. Sequenced by immunoSEQ multiplex PCR; TCRdb stores in-frame clones only, minus some. The profile shows 250,000 to 350,000 clones, about 81% of them singletons. The CDR3 contains 15 residues. The V gene's germline CDR1 is MNHEY and CDR2 SMNVEV (reference sequence). V was cut by 5 bases and J by 0 bases, with 14 bases left in between. The sample is drawn from a study of blood T cell repertoires in COVID-19. The overall study: The analysed material was cDNA or gDNA that came from T cells, B-cell-depleted T cells, or PBMCs.

Patients in Seattle were enrolled during active infection, then followed longitudinally. The gene calls are TRBV27 and TRBJ2-7; TRBD1 is a possible D gene (6 bases). Input material: peripheral blood. The receptor was derived from a human donor with COVID-19, enrolled during active disease. The donor label of this sample is uncertain. This chain's CDR3 is CASSPTTGSSYEQYF. CDR3 bases: TGTGCCAGCAGTCCAACTACAGGGTCCTCCTACGAGCAGTACTTC.